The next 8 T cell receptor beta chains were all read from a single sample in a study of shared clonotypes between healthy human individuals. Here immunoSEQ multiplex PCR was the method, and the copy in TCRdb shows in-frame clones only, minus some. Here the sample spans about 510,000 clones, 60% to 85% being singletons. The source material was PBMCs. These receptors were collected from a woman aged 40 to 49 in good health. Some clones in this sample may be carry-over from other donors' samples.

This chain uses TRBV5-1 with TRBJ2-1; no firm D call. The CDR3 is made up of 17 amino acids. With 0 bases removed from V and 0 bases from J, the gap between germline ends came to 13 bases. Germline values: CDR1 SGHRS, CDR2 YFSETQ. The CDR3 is CASSLATLRSSYNEQFF. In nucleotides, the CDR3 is TGCGCCAGCAGCTTGGCCACACTTCGTAGCTCCTACAATGAGCAGTTCTTC. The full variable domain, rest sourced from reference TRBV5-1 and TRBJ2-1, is KAGVTQTPRYLIKTRGQQVTLSCSPISGHRSVSWYQQTPGQGLQFLFEYFSETQRNKGNFPGRFSGRQFSNSRSEMNVSTLELGDSALYLCASSLATLRSSYNEQFFGPGTRLTVL.

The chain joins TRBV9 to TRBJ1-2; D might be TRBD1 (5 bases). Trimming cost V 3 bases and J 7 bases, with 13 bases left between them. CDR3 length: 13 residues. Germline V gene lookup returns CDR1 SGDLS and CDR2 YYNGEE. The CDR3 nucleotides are TGTGCCAGCAGCGCCGGGGGAGGGGTTGGCTACACCTTC. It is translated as CASSAGGGVGYTF.

CDR3 DNA: TGTGCCAGCAGCTTATTTGGCGGAACCTACGAGCAGTACTTC. Translated, it gives CASSLFGGTYEQYF. The genes are TRBV7-3 and TRBJ2-7, with no clear D. Germline values: CDR1 SGHTA, CDR2 FQGTGA. The CDR3 contains 14 residues. Trimming took off 2 bases at V and 2 bases at J, with 10 bases between the two ends.

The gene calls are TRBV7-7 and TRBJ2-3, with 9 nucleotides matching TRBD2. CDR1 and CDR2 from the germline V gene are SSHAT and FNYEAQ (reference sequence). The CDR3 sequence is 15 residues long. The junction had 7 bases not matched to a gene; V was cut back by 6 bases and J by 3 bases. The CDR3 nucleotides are TGTGCCAGCAGTCCGGCGGGAGGGCCGACAGATACGCAGTATTTT. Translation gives CASSPAGGPTDTQYF.

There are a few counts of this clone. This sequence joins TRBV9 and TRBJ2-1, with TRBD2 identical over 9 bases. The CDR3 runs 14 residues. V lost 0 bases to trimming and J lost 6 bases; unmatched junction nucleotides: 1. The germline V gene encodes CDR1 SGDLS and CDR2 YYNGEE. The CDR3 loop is CASSVGLAVNEQFF. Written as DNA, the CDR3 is TGTGCCAGCAGCGTAGGACTAGCGGTCAATGAGCAGTTCTTC.

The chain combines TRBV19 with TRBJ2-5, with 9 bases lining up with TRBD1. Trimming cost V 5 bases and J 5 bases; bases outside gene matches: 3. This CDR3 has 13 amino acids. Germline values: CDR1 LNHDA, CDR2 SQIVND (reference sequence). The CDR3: CASSQQGAETQYF. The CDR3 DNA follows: TGTGCCAGTAGTCAACAGGGGGCGGAGACCCAGTACTTC.

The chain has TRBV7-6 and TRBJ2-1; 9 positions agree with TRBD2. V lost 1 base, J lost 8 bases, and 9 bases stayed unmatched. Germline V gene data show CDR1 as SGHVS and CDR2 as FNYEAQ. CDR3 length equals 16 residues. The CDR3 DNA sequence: TGTGCCAGCAGCTTAGTACTCGCGGGAGGGCCACATGAGCAGTTCTTC. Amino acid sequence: CASSLVLAGGPHEQFF.

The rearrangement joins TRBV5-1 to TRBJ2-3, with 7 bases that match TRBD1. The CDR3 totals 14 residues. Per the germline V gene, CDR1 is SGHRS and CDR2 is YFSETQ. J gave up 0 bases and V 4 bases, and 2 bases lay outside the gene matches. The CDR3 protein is CASSRDSSTDTQYF. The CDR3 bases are TGCGCCAGCAGCAGGGACAGTAGCACAGATACGCAGTATTTT.